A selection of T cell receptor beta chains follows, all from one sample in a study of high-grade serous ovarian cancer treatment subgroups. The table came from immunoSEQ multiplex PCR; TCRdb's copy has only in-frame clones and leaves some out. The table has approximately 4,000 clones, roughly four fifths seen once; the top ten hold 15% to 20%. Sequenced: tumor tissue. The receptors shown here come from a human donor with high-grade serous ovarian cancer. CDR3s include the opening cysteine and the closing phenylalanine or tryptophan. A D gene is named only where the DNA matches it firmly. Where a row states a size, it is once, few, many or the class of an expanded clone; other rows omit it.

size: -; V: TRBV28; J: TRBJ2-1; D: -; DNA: TGTGCCGCGCGGCCCGGTGAGCAGTTCTTC; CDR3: CAARPGEQFF
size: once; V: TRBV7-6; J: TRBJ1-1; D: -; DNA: TGTGCCAGCAGCCAAATAAACACTGAAGCTTTCTTT; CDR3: CASSQINTEAFF
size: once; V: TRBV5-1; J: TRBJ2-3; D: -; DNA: TGCGCCAGCAGCTTGGGTCTAGGGGGGAGTGGCGGCACAGATACGCAGTATTTT; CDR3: CASSLGLGGSGGTDTQYF
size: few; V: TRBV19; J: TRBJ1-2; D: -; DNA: TGTGCCAGTAGTCTCCCAGGGACATTTTATGGCTACACCTTC; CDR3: CASSLPGTFYGYTF
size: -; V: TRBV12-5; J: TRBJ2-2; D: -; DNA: TGTGCTAGTGGCTCCGGACTAAACGGGGAGCTGTTTTTT; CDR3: CASGSGLNGELFF
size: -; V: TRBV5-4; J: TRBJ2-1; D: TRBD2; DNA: TGTGCCAGCAGCTTTTGGGAGCGGGACGCCAATTACCGGCAGTTCTTC; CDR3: CASSFWERDANYRQFF
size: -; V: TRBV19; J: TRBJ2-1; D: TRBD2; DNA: TGTGCCAGTAGCTTCCTAGCGGAGTACAATGAGCAGTTCTTC; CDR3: CASSFLAEYNEQFF
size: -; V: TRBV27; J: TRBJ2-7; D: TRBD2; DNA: TGTGCCAGCAGCCGGCTTCCAGCGGGACCCGCTGAGCAGTACTTC; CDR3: CASSRLPAGPAEQYF
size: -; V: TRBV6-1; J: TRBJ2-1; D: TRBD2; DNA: TGTGCCAGCACCTGGGGGGGAGGGCAAGAGCAGTTCTTC; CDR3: CASTWGGGQEQFF
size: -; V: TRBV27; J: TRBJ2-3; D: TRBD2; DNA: TGTGCCAGCAGTTTCGCGGGAGGGGGCACAGATACGCAGTATTTT; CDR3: CASSFAGGGTDTQYF
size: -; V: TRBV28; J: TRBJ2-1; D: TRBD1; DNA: TGTGCCAGCAGTTTATTTAGGACAGGACCCTACAATGAGCAGTTCTTC; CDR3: CASSLFRTGPYNEQFF
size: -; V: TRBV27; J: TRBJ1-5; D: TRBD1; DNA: TGTGCCAGCAGACCGACAGGGTATCAGCCCCAGCATTTT; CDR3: CASRPTGYQPQHF
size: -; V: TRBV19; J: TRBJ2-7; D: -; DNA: TGTGCCAGTACCCCTCGGTACGGGAGAGGCCACGAGCAGTACTTC; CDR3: CASTPRYGRGHEQYF
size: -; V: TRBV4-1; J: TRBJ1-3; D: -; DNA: TGCGCCAGCAGCCAAGGTGCGGGGAGGGCTGGAAACACCATATATTTT; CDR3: CASSQGAGRAGNTIYF
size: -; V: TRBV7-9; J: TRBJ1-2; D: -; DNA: TGTGCCAGCAGCTTAGTGGGGGGCGCGGGCTATGGCTACACCTTC; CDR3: CASSLVGGAGYGYTF
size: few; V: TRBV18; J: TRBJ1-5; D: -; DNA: TGTGCCAGCTCACAATTGGGGACTTATAGCAATCAGCCCCAGCATTTT; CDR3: CASSQLGTYSNQPQHF
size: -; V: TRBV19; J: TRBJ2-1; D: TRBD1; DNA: TGTGCCAGTAGTATCCCAGGGGGCGAGCGAGAGAATGAGCAGTTCTTC; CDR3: CASSIPGGERENEQFF
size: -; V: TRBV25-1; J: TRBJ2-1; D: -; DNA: TGTGCCAGCAGTGAATCTATCGCCTTGGATGAGCAGTTCTTC; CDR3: CASSESIALDEQFF
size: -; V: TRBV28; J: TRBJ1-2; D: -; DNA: TGTGCCAGCAGTTTCACGGGTCAGGGCCACGCCACCTTC; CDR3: CASSFTGQGHATF
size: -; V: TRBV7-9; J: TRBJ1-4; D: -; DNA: TGTGCCTCCGAGGGATCAGGTGAAAAACTGTTTTTT; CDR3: CASEGSGEKLFF
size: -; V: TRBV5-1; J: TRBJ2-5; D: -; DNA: TGCGCCAGCAGCTTGGGGGGGTCAGAGACCCAGTACTTC; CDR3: CASSLGGSETQYF
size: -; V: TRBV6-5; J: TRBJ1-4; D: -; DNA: TGTGCCAGCAGTTTGAAGGCAGGGATGAATGAAAAACTGTTTTTT; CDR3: CASSLKAGMNEKLFF